The 32 T cell receptor beta chains reported below all come from one sample, sequenced in a study of blood T cell repertoires in COVID-19. The assay was immunoSEQ multiplex PCR, and TCRdb's table has in-frame clones only and misses some. The table has more than 15,000 clones, around 86% seen once. The sample comprised peripheral blood. The receptors shown here come from a human donor with active COVID-19. The donor label of this sample is uncertain.

The rearrangement uses TRBV19 and TRBJ2-6; the D gene is possibly TRBD2 (7 bases). The V end lost 5 bases, the J end lost 0 bases, and 14 bases lay between the germline ends. The germline V gene has CDR1 LNHDA and CDR2 SQIVND (reference sequence). The CDR3 covers 17 residues. The CDR3 loop is CASSPGGLASGANVLTF. The CDR3 DNA reads as TGTGCCAGTAGTCCGGGGGGCCTCGCCTCTGGGGCCAACGTCCTGACTTTC. Based on the CDR3 plus reference TRBV19 and TRBJ2-6, the full variable domain is DGGITQSPKYLFRKEGQNVTLSCEQNLNHDAMYWYRQDPGQGLRLIYYSQIVNDFQKGDIAEGYSVSREKKESFPLTVTSAQKNPTAFYLCASSPGGLASGANVLTFGAGSRLTVL.

The chain couples TRBV7-2 to TRBJ2-7, with D possibly matching TRBD1 (6 bases). CDR1 and CDR2 from the germline V gene are SGHTA and FQGNSA. The V end was cut by 5 bases, the J end by 9 bases, with 11 bases between. The CDR3 covers 11 residues. CDR3 DNA: TGTGCCAGCAGCGCCGGCAGGGGGCAGTACTTC. Translating it yields CASSAGRGQYF.

This clone came up a few times. The CDR3 reads CAISGGRTGETYNYGYTF. The CDR3 coding sequence is TGTGCCATCAGTGGGGGTCGAACAGGTGAAACCTATAACTATGGCTACACCTTC. The V and J genes are TRBV10-3 and TRBJ1-2, with a tentative D call TRBD1 (5 bases). V dropped 4 bases and J dropped 1 base, with 22 bases sitting between them. CDR3 length: 18 amino acids. CDR1 and CDR2 from the germline V gene are ENHRY and SYGVKD.

The chain uses TRBV4-2 and TRBJ1-3; possible D gene TRBD1, 5 bases. V dropped 1 base and J dropped 0 bases, with 16 bases sitting between them. The CDR3 consists of 18 residues. Germline V gene data show CDR1 as LGHNA and CDR2 as YNFKEQ. The CDR3: CASSQGQLGRGSGNTIYF. CDR3 nucleotides: TGTGCCAGCAGCCAAGGACAGCTAGGGAGGGGCTCTGGAAACACCATATATTTT.

The J gene is TRBJ1-2, the V gene TRBV11-1; 8 bases line up with TRBD1. CDR3 size: 16 residues. The trim removed 5 bases at V and 4 bases at J, leaving 12 bases unmatched. From germline, CDR1 is SGHAT and CDR2 FQDESV (reference sequence). The CDR3 is CASSPPPGTGSYGYTF. CDR3 nucleotide sequence: TGTGCCAGCAGCCCACCCCCCGGGACAGGCTCCTATGGCTACACCTTC.

The chain couples TRBV7-9 to TRBJ2-2; D is possibly TRBD2 (5 bases). V lost 1 base and J 7 bases, leaving 7 bases between the germline ends. CDR1 is SEHNR and CDR2 is FQNEAQ in the germline V gene (reference sequence). The CDR3 has 13 amino acids. For the CDR3, the DNA is TGTGCCAGCAGCTTAGTGGAGGTCGGGGAGCTGTTTTTT. This translates into CASSLVEVGELFF.

The chain combines TRBV10-1 with TRBJ2-7; D is uncertain. The CDR3 totals 9 residues. Germline CDR1 reads WNHNN; CDR2 reads SYGVQD (reference sequence). Trimming shortened V by 5 bases and J by 7 bases, and 3 bases separated the two germline ends. CDR3 protein: CASSPEQYF. Written as DNA, the CDR3 is TGCGCCAGCAGTCCGGAGCAGTACTTC.

This clone was detected only once. The chain recombines TRBV12-5 with TRBJ2-7, with 9 bases fitting TRBD1. The V segment lost 0 bases and the J segment 3 bases; nucleotides outside the gene matches: 6. The CDR3 consists of 16 residues. Germline values: CDR1 LGHNT, CDR2 FRNRAP. This chain's CDR3 is CASGLVLTGGHYEQYF. CDR3 nucleotide sequence: TGTGCTAGTGGTTTGGTACTAACAGGGGGCCACTACGAGCAGTACTTC.

The J gene is TRBJ1-1, the V gene TRBV5-6; D perhaps matches TRBD1 (6 bases). CDR1 is SGHDT and CDR2 is YYEEEE in the germline V gene. V gave up 6 bases and J gave up 14 bases, with 23 bases separating them. The CDR3 totals 13 residues. DNA of the CDR3: TGTGCCAGCATAAATAACAGGGTTGGGCCCGCGTTCTTT. Translated, it gives CASINNRVGPAFF.

The gene calls are TRBV6-5 and TRBJ1-1; no clear D. The V end was cut by 8 bases, the J end by 4 bases, with 17 bases between. This CDR3 region has 14 residues. Germline CDR1 reads MNHEY; CDR2 reads SVGAGI. The CDR3 is CASHSRGIGTEAFF. As DNA, the CDR3 is TGTGCCAGCCACTCCCGAGGTATCGGCACTGAAGCTTTCTTT.

V gene TRBV10-3 combines with J gene TRBJ1-1; 11 nucleotides agree with TRBD1. The J segment lost 7 bases and the V segment lost 6 bases, leaving 1 base of the junction unmatched. CDR1 and CDR2 from the germline V gene are ENHRY and SYGVKD. This CDR3 has 12 amino acids. This CDR3 reads CAIRGQGVEAFF. CDR3 sequence (DNA): TGTGCCATCAGGGGACAGGGGGTTGAAGCTTTCTTT.

This chain uses TRBV4-3 with TRBJ2-1; weak D call: TRBD2 (8 bases). V shed 0 bases and J shed 12 bases, with 21 bases lying between them. The CDR3 covers 16 residues. Germline V gives CDR1 LGHNA, CDR2 YSLEER. DNA for the CDR3: TGCGCCAGCAGCCAAGAAGGACGGGGGGGCAGGGGGTGGCAGTTCTTC. Translation: CASSQEGRGGRGWQFF.

V usage is TRBV19 and J usage is TRBJ1-4; D ambiguous. V lost 1 base, J lost 7 bases, and 13 bases lay in between. Germline CDR1 reads LNHDA; CDR2 reads SQIVND (reference sequence). This CDR3 comprises 15 residues. CDR3 region: CASSIGILGSEKLFF. Written as DNA, the CDR3 is TGTGCCAGTAGTATAGGAATCCTGGGGAGTGAAAAACTGTTTTTT.

For the CDR3, the DNA is TGCAGCGTTGAACCTAGCGGGGGTTCCTACAATGAGCAGTTCTTC. Translation gives CSVEPSGGSYNEQFF. The chain joins TRBV29-1 to TRBJ2-1, with TRBD2 matching 10 bases. V lost 2 bases to trimming and J lost 1 base; unmatched junction nucleotides: 2. The CDR3 is 15 residues long. Germline assignment: CDR1 SQVTM and CDR2 ANQGSEA.

The chain links TRBV7-2 to TRBJ1-5; 9 bases line up with TRBD1. This CDR3 is built from 13 residues. Germline CDR1 is SGHTA and CDR2 is FQGNSA. V lost 8 bases and J lost 6; bases outside the gene matches: 5. CDR3 protein: CASGDRVGQPQHF. CDR3 sequence (DNA): TGTGCCAGCGGGGACAGGGTCGGTCAGCCCCAGCATTTT.

V and J are TRBV9 and TRBJ2-3; D possibly corresponds to TRBD2 (5 bases). The V gene lost 0 bases and the J gene lost 6 bases, with 20 bases spanning the gap. The CDR3 runs 17 residues. CDR1 and CDR2 (germline): SGDLS, YYNGEE. The CDR3 nucleotides read TGTGCCAGCAGCGTAGATACAAGCGGACCCTCCCGGGATACGCAGTATTTT. This gives the protein CASSVDTSGPSRDTQYF.

The rearrangement uses TRBV20-1 and TRBJ1-1, with 8 bases fitting TRBD1. This CDR3 has 14 amino acids. The germline V gene has CDR1 DFQATT and CDR2 SNEGSKA (reference sequence). The V gene end was trimmed by 3 bases and the J gene end by 1 base; junction bases not matched to a gene: 4. CDR3 residues: CSASRDRPNTEAFF. CDR3 DNA: TGCAGTGCTAGTCGGGACAGGCCGAACACTGAAGCTTTCTTT.

DNA for the CDR3: TGCAGCGTCCGGGACACCCAATCACCCCTCCACTTT. Protein sequence: CSVRDTQSPLHF. The chain has TRBV29-1 and TRBJ1-6; possible D gene TRBD1, 6 bases. CDR3 length equals 12 residues. Germline lookup yields CDR1 SQVTM and CDR2 ANQGSEA. Trimming removed 6 bases from V and 10 bases from J, with 13 bases in between.

V gene TRBV7-2 combines with J gene TRBJ1-2; D unresolved. Germline-derived CDR1 and CDR2 are SGHTA and FQGNSA. This CDR3 region has 13 residues. V shed 1 base and J shed 5 bases, with 8 bases lying between them. The CDR3 coding sequence is TGTGCCAGCAGCTTAGGCGGATTTTATGGCTACACCTTC. Its translation: CASSLGGFYGYTF.

The chain joins TRBV2 to TRBJ1-2; unclear D gene. Germline-derived CDR1 and CDR2 are SNHLY and FYNNEI. The CDR3 length is 15 residues. V lost 5 bases to trimming and J lost 0 bases, with 13 bases between them. CDR3 in amino acids: CASSTFGSTNYGYTF. As DNA, the CDR3 is TGTGCCAGCAGTACTTTCGGGAGCACTAACTATGGCTACACCTTC.

In regard to this clone: Other nucleotide sequences from this sample produce the same CDR3. V gene TRBV2 combines with J gene TRBJ1-2; 8 positions agree with TRBD1. Trimming removed 6 bases from V and 3 bases from J; junction bases left unmatched: 6. This CDR3 is built from 14 residues. CDR1 SNHLY and CDR2 FYNNEI come from the germline V gene. The CDR3 here is CASRAGGSYYGYTF. The CDR3 DNA reads as TGTGCCAGCAGGGCAGGGGGCTCGTACTATGGCTACACCTTC.

V gene TRBV3-1 (or the pseudogene TRBV3-2) combines with J gene TRBJ2-4; 7 positions agree with TRBD2. There are 15 residues in the CDR3. Germline loops: CDR1 LGHDT, CDR2 YNNKEL (reference sequence). With V trimmed by 1 base and J by 8 bases, 8 bases remained unmatched. CDR3 protein: CASSQGGRGGDIQYF. In nucleotides, the CDR3 is TGTGCCAGCAGCCAAGGGGGCCGGGGAGGGGACATTCAGTACTTC.

The V and J genes are TRBV15 and TRBJ2-3, with a weak D call TRBD2 (6 bases). The CDR3 sequence is 17 residues long. V lost 4 bases and J 2 bases, leaving 19 bases between the germline ends. The germline CDR1 and CDR2 sequences are LNHNV and YYDKDF (reference sequence). CDR3 DNA sequence: TGTGCCACCAGCACTCAAAGGACTACCGCTTTCACAGATACGCAGTATTTT. It yields the protein CATSTQRTTAFTDTQYF.

The gene calls are TRBV20-1 and TRBJ2-1; perhaps TRBD2 as D (7 bases). CDR1 DFQATT and CDR2 SNEGSKA come from the germline V gene (reference sequence). The CDR3 contains 15 residues. V lost 3 bases and J 8 bases, leaving 20 bases between the germline ends. The CDR3 DNA is TGCAGTGCTAGTGGTCGGGGGGCCGCAACGGATGAGCAGTTCTTC. It encodes CSASGRGAATDEQFF.

V gene TRBV6-2 or TRBV6-3 combines with J gene TRBJ2-1, with TRBD2 identical over 8 bases. V gave up 4 bases and J gave up 4 bases; unmatched junction bases: 6. The CDR3 covers 15 residues. Per germline, CDR1 MNHEY and CDR2 SVGEGT. The CDR3 region is CASSSGPSGYNEQFF. DNA for the CDR3: TGTGCCAGCAGTTCGGGGCCTAGCGGGTACAATGAGCAGTTCTTC.

CDR3 DNA sequence: TGTGCCAGCAGTTTCGACACTGAAGCTTTCTTT. It specifies CASSFDTEAFF. This chain uses TRBV28 with TRBJ1-1; D gene unclear. Germline V gene data show CDR1 as MDHEN and CDR2 as SYDVKM. The CDR3 loop spans 11 amino acids. The V gene lost 3 bases and the J gene lost 3 bases, with 2 bases spanning the gap.

This clone showed up just a few times. The CDR3 nucleotides read TGTGCCAGCAGCTTAGCGTCGCTCCGGCGGCCCGAAGCTTTCTTT. Translating it yields CASSLASLRRPEAFF. This rearrangement joins TRBV7-9 to TRBJ1-1; D remains unclear. Germline lookup yields CDR1 SEHNR and CDR2 FQNEAQ (reference sequence). CDR3 size: 15 residues. Trimming pared 0 bases from V and 8 bases from J, leaving 16 bases between.

This rearrangement joins TRBV10-1 to TRBJ1-1, with D unresolved. Germline CDR1 reads WNHNN; CDR2 reads SYGVQD (reference sequence). This CDR3 contains 13 residues. Trimming shortened V by 11 bases and J by 1 base, and 14 bases separated the two germline ends. The CDR3 sequence is CARQTSRNTEAFF. The CDR3 nucleotides read TGCGCCCGACAAACATCTCGGAACACTGAAGCTTTCTTT.

The chain carries TRBV7-8 and TRBJ2-3; 8 bases agree with TRBD2. CDR3 length: 16 residues. CDR1 SGHVS and CDR2 FQNEAQ come from the germline V gene. V trimming: 0 bases; J trimming: 3 bases; junction bases outside the gene matches: 5. This CDR3 is CASSLARGVGTDTQYF. The CDR3 coding sequence is TGTGCCAGCAGCTTAGCGCGGGGGGTTGGGACAGATACGCAGTATTTT. Filled out from reference TRBV7-8 and TRBJ2-3, the complete variable domain reads GAGVSQSPRYKVAKRGQDVALRCDPISGHVSLFWYQQALGQGPEFLTYFQNEAQLDKSGLPSDRFFAERPEGSVSTLKIQRTQQEDSAVYLCASSLARGVGTDTQYFGPGTRLTVL.

In DNA form, the CDR3 reads TGCGCCAGCAGTAACCTAGCGGGGGATCAGCGAGATACGCAGTATTTT. Its protein product is CASSNLAGDQRDTQYF. The rearrangement joins TRBV10-2 to TRBJ2-3; the match to TRBD2 covers 10 bases. The V segment lost 5 bases and the J segment 5 bases; nucleotides outside the gene matches: 10. Looked up from germline, CDR1 is WSHSY and CDR2 is SAAADI. The CDR3 has 16 residues.

V is TRBV11-2 and J is TRBJ2-7; tentatively, D is TRBD2 (5 bases). Germline values: CDR1 SGHAT, CDR2 FQNNGV. The CDR3 is 12 residues long. Trimming pared 5 bases from V and 3 bases from J, leaving 8 bases between. CDR3 DNA sequence: TGTGCCAGCAGCCTCGACTACTACGAGCAGTACTTC. As protein: CASSLDYYEQYF.

V is TRBV4-3 and J is TRBJ2-7; 14 nucleotides align to TRBD2. Unmatched junction bases numbered 5, after V lost 4 bases and J lost 12 bases. Germline values: CDR1 LGHNA, CDR2 YSLEER. This CDR3 region has 13 residues. The CDR3 sequence is CASSPGLAGGLYF. DNA for the CDR3: TGCGCCAGCAGCCCCGGACTAGCGGGGGGTCTGTACTTC.